This section outlines one T cell receptor beta chain sequence together with its context. This record comes from a study of blood T cell repertoires in COVID-19. Study as a whole: Sample material is recorded as cDNA or gDNA derived from T cells, B-cell-depleted T cells, or PBMCs.

The junction had 10 bases not matched to a gene; V was cut back by 4 bases and J by 7 bases. Per germline, CDR1 SGDLS and CDR2 YYNGEE. This CDR3 region has 16 residues. Method: immunoSEQ multiplex PCR; TCRdb's copy keeps in-frame clones and lacks some. The data show 200,000 to 250,000 clones, roughly 85% seen once. V and J are TRBV9 and TRBJ2-2, with 10 bases fitting TRBD1. The TCR originated in a woman in her 50s with acute COVID-19. Sequencing was performed on PBMCs or T cells enriched from blood (not recorded which). The DNA for the CDR3 is TGTGCCAGCAGCCCCGGGGACAGGGGTTTTTTCGGGGAGCTGTTTTTT. Translating it yields CASSPGDRGFFGELFF.